The 21 T cell receptor beta chains given below trace back to one sample, sequenced in a study of regulatory T cells in long-lasting Graves disease. For TCR beta, libraries came from iRepertoire HTBI primers and Arm-PCR of CDR3 regions. Each CDR3 protein is one row after TCRdb ran MiXCR on the multiplex PCR reads. This sample yields around 430,000 distinct CDR3 sequences, of which less than 25% are seen a single time; about an eighth belongs to the top ten. Indicated time point: persistent/refractory GD, antithyroid drugs over 5 years with positive TRAb. Researchers made the TCR library from RNA that was extracted from PBMCs. The sample here was peripheral blood mononuclear cells (PBMCs), taken when the disease was refractory, from a patient treated with antithyroid drugs. The receptors shown here come from a female donor with Graves disease.

Points on this clonotype: A read error may explain this, as a much larger clone is one base away. This CDR3 fails to terminate in the conserved phenylalanine or tryptophan, so it likely reflects a read error. V is TRBV20-1 and J is TRBJ2-7; D is possibly TRBD2 (5 bases). Germline loops: CDR1 DFQATT, CDR2 SNEGSKA (reference sequence). The CDR3 extends over 12 amino acids. Trimming pared 7 bases from V and 4 bases from J, leaving 14 bases between. The CDR3 region is CSVPRSGYEQYL. Here the CDR3 DNA reads TGCAGTGTTCCGAGGTCGGGGTACGAGCAGTACCTC.

The chain carries TRBV27 and TRBJ2-7, with 8 bases aligning to TRBD1. Germline V gene data show CDR1 as MNHEY and CDR2 as SMNVEV (reference sequence). The CDR3 sequence is 15 residues long. Losses at the gene ends were 3 bases for V and 3 bases for J; bases not matched to a gene: 7. For the CDR3, the DNA is TGTGCCAGCAGTTTGAAGGGACAGGAAAACTACGAGCAGTACTTC. It codes for CASSLKGQENYEQYF.

V and J are TRBV20-1 and TRBJ2-2; D call uncertain. Germline V gene sequence: CDR1 DFQATT, CDR2 SNEGSKA (reference sequence). This CDR3 is built from 12 residues. V dropped 7 bases and J dropped 4 bases, with 10 bases sitting between them. CDR3 DNA sequence: TGCAGTGGTCTGGCGACCACCGGGGAGCTGTTTTTT. It encodes CSGLATTGELFF.

The chain combines TRBV15 with TRBJ2-7; D remains ambiguous. The germline gives CDR1 LNHNV, CDR2 YYDKDF (reference sequence). This CDR3 comprises 13 residues. Trimming pared 3 bases from V and 2 bases from J, leaving 8 bases between. The CDR3 loop reads CATSRCTPYEQYF. The CDR3 region has the DNA TGTGCCACCAGCAGGTGCACCCCCTACGAGCAGTACTTC. Full variable domain (outside the CDR3, taken from reference TRBV15 and TRBJ2-7): DAMVIQNPRYQVTQFGKPVTLSCSQTLNHNVMYWYQQKSSQAPKLLFHYYDKDFNNEADTPDNFQSRRPNTSFCFLDIRSPGLGDTAMYLCATSRCTPYEQYFGPGTRLTVT.

The DNA for the CDR3 is TGCGCCAGCAGCCAAGATCTGCACCGGGAGACTGAAGCTTTCTTT. Encoded protein: CASSQDLHRETEAFF. This chain uses TRBV4-3 with TRBJ1-1; D ambiguous. This CDR3 region has 15 residues. Trimming pared 0 bases from V and 5 bases from J, leaving 13 bases between. Germline CDR1 LGHNA, CDR2 YSLEER.

This clonotype was seen many times. The chain links TRBV12-3 or TRBV12-4 to TRBJ1-1; TRBD1 might be the D (5 bases). The CDR3 consists of 14 residues. Trimming removed 5 bases from V and 3 bases from J, with 13 bases in between. The CDR3 region has the DNA TGTGCCAGCAGTCCCTCGACAGTTTACACTGAAGCTTTCTTT. Its translation is CASSPSTVYTEAFF.

About this clonotype itself: A much larger clone differs from this one at a single base, so this may be a read error. The genes are TRBV7-9 and TRBJ2-7; D tentatively fits TRBD1 or TRBD2 (5 bases each). Germline V CDR1 and CDR2: SEHNR, FQNEAQ (reference sequence). The CDR3 sequence is 13 residues long. In DNA form, the CDR3 reads TGTGCCAGCAGCCCAGAGGGGACCTACAAGCAGTACTTC. This translates into CASSPEGTYKQYF.

This clonotype was picked up many times. V is TRBV19 and J is TRBJ1-1; D call uncertain. Germline V gene sequence: CDR1 LNHDA, CDR2 SQIVND (reference sequence). The CDR3 spans 14 residues. V lost 3 bases and J lost 1, with 9 bases in between. Written as DNA, the CDR3 is TGTGCCAGTAGTATCCCCCGGCGGAACACTGAAGCTTTCTTT. This gives the protein CASSIPRRNTEAFF.

This clonotype was found many times. The chain links TRBV20-1 to TRBJ1-6; 7 nucleotides line up with TRBD1. V shed 0 bases and J 9 bases; nucleotides not matched to a gene: 8. CDR1 and CDR2 (germline): DFQATT, SNEGSKA (reference sequence). The CDR3 extends over 15 amino acids. This CDR3 reads CSARDLGDRVSPLHF. The CDR3, as DNA: TGCAGTGCTAGAGATCTGGGAGACAGGGTTTCACCCCTCCACTTT.

Concerning this clonotype itself: A clone one base away is much larger, so this may be a read error. The DNA of the CDR3 is TGCAGCGTTGAAGAGGCGACAGCGAGCACTGAAGCTTTCTTT. Translating it yields CSVEEATASTEAFF. This chain links TRBV29-1 with TRBJ1-1; the D gene is possibly TRBD1 (5 bases). The CDR3 is made up of 14 amino acids. Deletions cut 0 bases from V and 4 bases from J, with 12 bases between. CDR1 SQVTM and CDR2 ANQGSEA come from the germline V gene.

Remarks on this clonotype: This may be a read error, as it is one base from a much larger clone. The rearrangement uses TRBV7-3 and TRBJ1-6; D might be TRBD1 (5 bases). This CDR3 is 14 amino acids long. Germline V CDR1 and CDR2: SGHTA, FQGTGA. CDR3 bases: TGTGCCAACAGCCCCGGGGGAGACTTTTCACCCCTCCACTTT. It translates to CANSPGGDFSPLHF.

This clonotype was seen at least ten times. The V call is TRBV20-1, the J call TRBJ1-2; D possibly corresponds to TRBD1 (5 bases). V gave up 3 bases and J gave up 0 bases, with 11 bases separating them. CDR3 length: 14 residues. Per the germline V gene, CDR1 is DFQATT and CDR2 is SNEGSKA (reference sequence). The CDR3 here is CSASKQDSNYGYTF. DNA for the CDR3: TGCAGTGCTAGTAAACAGGATTCTAACTATGGCTACACCTTC.

This sequence joins TRBV24-1 and TRBJ1-5; a possible D gene is TRBD1 (5 bases). CDR3 length: 14 amino acids. Trimming took 7 bases from V and 3 from J, leaving 12 bases between them. Germline V CDR1 and CDR2: KGHDR, SFDVKD. CDR3 in amino acids: CATRPGGSNQPQHF. CDR3 bases: TGTGCCACCAGGCCTGGGGGGTCCAATCAGCCCCAGCATTTT.

This clonotype occurred a few times. The chain carries TRBV6-2 or TRBV6-3 and TRBJ2-1; D unresolved. CDR3 length equals 13 residues. With 4 bases removed from V and 6 bases from J, the gap between germline ends came to 10 bases. Per the germline V gene, CDR1 is MNHEY and CDR2 is SVGEGT. The CDR3 loop reads CASSSRVPNEQFF. CDR3 nucleotides: TGTGCCAGCAGTTCCCGGGTCCCCAATGAGCAGTTCTTC.

Many counts were recorded for this clonotype. The chain couples TRBV12-3 or TRBV12-4 to TRBJ2-7, with 8 bases aligning to TRBD1. The CDR3 covers 14 residues. With V trimmed by 6 bases and J by 4 bases, 8 bases remained unmatched. The CDR3 region is CASSQGQAFYEQYF. The CDR3, as DNA: TGTGCCAGCAGCCAGGGACAGGCATTTTACGAGCAGTACTTC.

This clonotype was counted many times. This chain connects TRBV27 to TRBJ1-1; D not certain. The CDR3 covers 13 residues. Germline V gives CDR1 MNHEY, CDR2 SMNVEV (reference sequence). Trimming cost V 2 bases and J 4 bases, with 8 bases left between them. The CDR3 is CASSLRYSTEAFF. The CDR3 DNA sequence: TGTGCCAGCAGTTTAAGGTACTCCACTGAAGCTTTCTTT.

This clonotype was counted only a few times. The gene calls are TRBV20-1 and TRBJ1-4; 11 positions agree with TRBD1. There are 15 residues in the CDR3. Germline-derived CDR1 and CDR2 are DFQATT and SNEGSKA (reference sequence). Trimming removed 5 bases from V and 4 bases from J; junction bases left unmatched: 6. The CDR3 nucleotides read TGCAGTGCTCCGGGACAGGGGGACCTTAATGAAAAACTGTTTTTT. This translates into CSAPGQGDLNEKLFF.

In this sample, this clonotype turned up a few times. This chain links TRBV5-6 with TRBJ1-1, with TRBD1 as a possible D gene (5 bases). The CDR3 spans 12 residues. Trimming cost V 7 bases and J 7 bases, with 14 bases left between them. The germline CDR1 and CDR2 sequences are SGHDT and YYEEEE. The CDR3 is CASARVGLEAFF. The CDR3, as DNA: TGTGCCAGCGCCAGGGTGGGGCTTGAAGCTTTCTTT. Full variable domain (rest looked up from reference TRBV5-6 and TRBJ1-1): DAGVTQSPTHLIKTRGQQVTLRCSPKSGHDTVSWYQQALGQGPQFIFQYYEEEERQRGNFPDRFSGHQFPNYSSELNVNALLLGDSALYLCASARVGLEAFFGQGTRLTVV.

The chain is built from TRBV7-9 and TRBJ2-5, with 11 bases lining up with TRBD1. The CDR3 runs to 16 residues. CDR1 and CDR2 from the germline V gene are SEHNR and FQNEAQ (reference sequence). The ends lost 5 bases at V and 3 bases at J; junction bases unmatched: 8. CDR3 DNA sequence: TGTGCCAGCAGCGCGGGACAGGGGGGAACCAAAGAGACCCAGTACTTC. Encoded protein: CASSAGQGGTKETQYF.

This clonotype was observed a handful of times. This chain uses TRBV24-1 with TRBJ2-6; no clear D gene. The CDR3 spans 15 residues. V lost 10 bases, J lost 0 bases, and 12 bases lay in between. Germline V gene sequence: CDR1 KGHDR, CDR2 SFDVKD. CDR3 in DNA: TGTGCCACATTGGACGTCGACTCTGGGGCCAACGTCCTGACTTTC. As protein: CATLDVDSGANVLTF.

This clonotype was observed many times. V gene TRBV12-3 or TRBV12-4 combines with J gene TRBJ2-2, with D uncertain. The CDR3 is 15 residues long. V shed 5 bases and J shed 0 bases, with 10 bases lying between them. As DNA, the CDR3 is TGTGCCAGCAGTCTGGACCCCTCGAACACCGGGGAGCTGTTTTTT. This translates into CASSLDPSNTGELFF.